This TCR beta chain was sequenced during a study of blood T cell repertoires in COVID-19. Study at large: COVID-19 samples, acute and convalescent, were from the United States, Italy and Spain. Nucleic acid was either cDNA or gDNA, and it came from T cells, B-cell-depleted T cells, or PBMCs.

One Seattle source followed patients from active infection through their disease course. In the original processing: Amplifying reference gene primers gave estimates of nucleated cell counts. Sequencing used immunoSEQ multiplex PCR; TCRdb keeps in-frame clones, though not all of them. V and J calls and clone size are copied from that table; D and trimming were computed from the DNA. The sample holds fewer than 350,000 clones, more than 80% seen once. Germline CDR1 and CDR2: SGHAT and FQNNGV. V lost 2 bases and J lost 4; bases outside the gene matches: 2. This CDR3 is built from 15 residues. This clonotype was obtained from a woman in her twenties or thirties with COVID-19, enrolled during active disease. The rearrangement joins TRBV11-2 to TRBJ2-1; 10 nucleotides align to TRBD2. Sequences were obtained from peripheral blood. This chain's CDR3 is CASSLIAGGYNEQFF. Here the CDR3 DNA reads TGTGCCAGCAGCTTAATAGCGGGAGGTTACAATGAGCAGTTCTTC. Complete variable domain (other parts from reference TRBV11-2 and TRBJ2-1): EAGVAQSPRYKIIEKRQSVAFWCNPISGHATLYWYQQILGQGPKLLIQFQNNGVVDDSQLPKDRFSAERLKGVDSTLKIQPAKLEDSAVYLCASSLIAGGYNEQFFGPGTRLTVL.